This entry features one TCR beta chain sequence. The target of this receptor is not known. Base qualities are not at hand, and no much larger clone is one base apart. Library generation was performed with the immunoSEQ multiplex PCR assay. Rearranged TCR beta chain sequences were amplified using the hsTCRB Kit according to the manufacturer's protocol. TCRB libraries were sequenced on an Illumina MiSeq. The authors' pipeline ran thus. Demultiplexing, trimming and gene mapping were performed with the kit vendor's proprietary platform. Here the immuneACCESS table is served through TCRdb, limited to in-frame sequences with V and J called. Missing clones are a known gap in these copies; in checked studies unresolved V genes cover under half, and the rest lacks a known reason. The V and J calls and clone size are taken from that table; D and trimming were inferred from the DNA. The sample includes 68,000 or so clones, with 79% observed a single time. The top ten hold around 8.2% of the sample.

This specimen's time point label, interpreted: baseline, week 1 (first vaccination visit). What the treatment or condition label conveys for this sample: pre-vaccination baseline after standard-of-care therapy. Donors had newly diagnosed WHO grade 3 or 4 IDH1-mutant astrocytomas with loss of nuclear ATRX. The samples were drawn from NOA16, a multicentre, single-arm, open-label phase I trial in Germany that tested a mutant IDH1 peptide vaccine in humans for the first time. Visit V03 blood draws served as the baseline sample for immunogenicity testing. Genomic DNA for TCRB sequencing was extracted from EDTA blood using the DNeasy Blood and Tissue Kit. Between the V and J ends, shortened by 6 bases and 8 bases respectively, the junction contains 8 bases. Including the terminal cysteine and phenylalanine, the CDR3 comprises 10 residues. The kept DNA is CDR3 alone, 30 bases in frame from the first base.

These data are taken from a study of a mutant IDH1 vaccine in newly diagnosed glioma (dated by TCRdb to the early 2020s). About the full investigation: The roughly 30 treated patients were approximately 62% male and 37.5% female, with a mean age of approximately 40 years. Before enrollment, most patients had been given radiochemotherapy with temozolomide as standard therapy, while the rest had received either radiotherapy alone or temozolomide alone. Six visits were used for peripheral blood collection: V03 (baseline), V05, V07, V10, V12 and V13. For exploratory analyses, longitudinal TCRB deep sequencing was carried out in 25 treated patients wherever samples were available.

Results and caveats for the whole study, not just this receptor: Changes in the top peripheral T cell clonotypes picked up by TCRB sequencing did not appear to be linked to pseudoprogression. Immune responses induced by the vaccine were seen in 90% to 95% of patients across multiple MHC alleles. The authors stated that sample limitations prevented analyses of patient blood samples from being reproduced. PBMC samples for TCRB deep sequencing were selected based on availability.

Specimen: PBMCs, collected from a glioma patient treated with radiotherapy, temozolomide or both. Recombination connected TRBV5-7 to TRBJ1-2, with the D gene uncertain. TRBV5-7 is placed among ORFs of uncertain function. The receptor was derived from a middle-aged man with glioma. The CDR3 sequence is CASNHYGYTF. The DNA sequence follows: TGTGCCAGCAACCATTACGGCTACACCTTC.